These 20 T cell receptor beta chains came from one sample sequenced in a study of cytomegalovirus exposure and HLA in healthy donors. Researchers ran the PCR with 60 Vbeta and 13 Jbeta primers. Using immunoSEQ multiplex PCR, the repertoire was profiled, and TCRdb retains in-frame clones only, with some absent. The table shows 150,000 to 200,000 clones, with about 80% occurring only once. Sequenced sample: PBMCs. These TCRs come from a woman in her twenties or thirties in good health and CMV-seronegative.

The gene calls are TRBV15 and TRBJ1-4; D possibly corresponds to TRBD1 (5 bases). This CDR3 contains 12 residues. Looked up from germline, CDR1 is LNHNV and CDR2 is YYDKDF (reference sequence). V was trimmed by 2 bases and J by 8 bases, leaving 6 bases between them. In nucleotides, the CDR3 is TGTGCCACCAGCAGACAGGGAGAAAAACTGTTTTTT. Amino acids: CATSRQGEKLFF.

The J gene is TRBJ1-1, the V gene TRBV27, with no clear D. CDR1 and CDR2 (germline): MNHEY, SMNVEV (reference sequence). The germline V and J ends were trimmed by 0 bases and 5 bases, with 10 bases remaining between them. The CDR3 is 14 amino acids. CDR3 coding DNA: TGTGCCAGCAGTTTATCGCACGTAACTACTGAAGCTTTCTTT. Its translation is CASSLSHVTTEAFF.

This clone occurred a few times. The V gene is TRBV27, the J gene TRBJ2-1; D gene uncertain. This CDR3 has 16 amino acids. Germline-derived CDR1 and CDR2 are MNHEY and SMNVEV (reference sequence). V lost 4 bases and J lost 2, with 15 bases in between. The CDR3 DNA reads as TGTGCCAGCAGTTCCCTTCCCGAGATAGCCTACAATGAGCAGTTCTTC. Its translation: CASSSLPEIAYNEQFF.

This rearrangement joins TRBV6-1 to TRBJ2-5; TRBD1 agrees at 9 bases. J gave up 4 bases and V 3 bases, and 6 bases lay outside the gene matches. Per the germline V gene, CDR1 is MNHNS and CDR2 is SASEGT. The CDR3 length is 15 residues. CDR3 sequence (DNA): TGTGCCAGCAGTGACTCAGGACAGGGGATAGAGACCCAGTACTTC. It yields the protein CASSDSGQGIETQYF.

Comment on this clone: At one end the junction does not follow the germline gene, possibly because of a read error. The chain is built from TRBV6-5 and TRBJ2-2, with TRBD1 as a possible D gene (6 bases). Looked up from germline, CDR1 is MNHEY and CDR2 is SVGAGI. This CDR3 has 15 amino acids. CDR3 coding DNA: TGTGTCAGCAGCAAGAAAGACAGGACCACCGCGGAGCTGTTTTTT. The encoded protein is CVSSKKDRTTAELFF.

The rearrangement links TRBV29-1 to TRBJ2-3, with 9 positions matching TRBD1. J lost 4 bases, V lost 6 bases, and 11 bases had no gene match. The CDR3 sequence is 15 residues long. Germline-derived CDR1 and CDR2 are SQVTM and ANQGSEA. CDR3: CSVVLQGAKADTQYF. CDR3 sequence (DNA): TGCAGCGTCGTATTACAGGGGGCGAAGGCAGATACGCAGTATTTT.

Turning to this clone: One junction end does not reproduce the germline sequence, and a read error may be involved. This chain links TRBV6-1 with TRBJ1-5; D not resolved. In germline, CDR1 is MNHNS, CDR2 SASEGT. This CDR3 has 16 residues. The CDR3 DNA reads TGTGCCAGCACTGAAGCGGGTACAGAGAGCAATCAGCCCCAGCATTTT. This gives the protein CASTEAGTESNQPQHF.

CDR3 sequence (DNA): TGTGCCAGCAGCATCCTAGCGGGCTTCTCCTACAATGAGCAGTTCTTC. It specifies CASSILAGFSYNEQFF. The chain is built from TRBV14 and TRBJ2-1; 8 bases align to TRBD2. The CDR3 covers 16 residues. The junction had 6 bases not matched to a gene; V was cut back by 5 bases and J by 0 bases. CDR1 and CDR2 from the germline V gene are SGHDN and FVKESK. Variable domain in full (rest from reference TRBV14 and TRBJ2-1): EAGVTQFPSHSVIEKGQTVTLRCDPISGHDNLYWYRRVMGKEIKFLLHFVKESKQDESGMPNNRFLAERTGGTYSTLKVQPAELEDSGVYFCASSILAGFSYNEQFFGPGTRLTVL.

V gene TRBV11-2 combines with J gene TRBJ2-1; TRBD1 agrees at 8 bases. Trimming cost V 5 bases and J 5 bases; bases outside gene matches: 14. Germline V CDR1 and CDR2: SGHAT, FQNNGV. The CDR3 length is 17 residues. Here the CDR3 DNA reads TGTGCCAGCAGCGTAGGAACGTACAGGGGGAGGAACAATGAGCAGTTCTTC. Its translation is CASSVGTYRGRNNEQFF.

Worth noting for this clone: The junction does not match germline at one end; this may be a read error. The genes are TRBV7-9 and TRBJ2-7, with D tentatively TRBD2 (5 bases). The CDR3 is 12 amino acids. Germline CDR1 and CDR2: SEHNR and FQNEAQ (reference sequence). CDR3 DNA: TGTTCCAGCAGCTTCGGGGATTACGAGCAGTACTTC. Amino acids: CSSSFGDYEQYF.

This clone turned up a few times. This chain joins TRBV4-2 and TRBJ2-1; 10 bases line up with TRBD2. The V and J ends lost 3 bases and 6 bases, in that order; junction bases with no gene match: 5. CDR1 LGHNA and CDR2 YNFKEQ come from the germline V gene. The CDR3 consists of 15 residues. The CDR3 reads CASSQSGTSANEQFF. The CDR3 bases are TGTGCCAGCAGCCAGTCCGGGACTAGCGCCAATGAGCAGTTCTTC.

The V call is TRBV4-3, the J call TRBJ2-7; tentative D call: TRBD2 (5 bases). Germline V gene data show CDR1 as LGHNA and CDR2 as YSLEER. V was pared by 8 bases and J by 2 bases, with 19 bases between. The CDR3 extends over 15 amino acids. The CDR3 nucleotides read TGCGCCAGCCGCCCGAGGCTCGCCGGGGCCTACGAGCAGTACTTC. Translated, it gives CASRPRLAGAYEQYF.

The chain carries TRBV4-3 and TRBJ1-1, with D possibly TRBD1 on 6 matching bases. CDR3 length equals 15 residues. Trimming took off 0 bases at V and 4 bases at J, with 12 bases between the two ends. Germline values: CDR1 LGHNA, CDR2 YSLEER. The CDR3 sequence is CASSQDREGGTEAFF. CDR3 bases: TGCGCCAGCAGCCAAGATAGGGAAGGGGGCACTGAAGCTTTCTTT.

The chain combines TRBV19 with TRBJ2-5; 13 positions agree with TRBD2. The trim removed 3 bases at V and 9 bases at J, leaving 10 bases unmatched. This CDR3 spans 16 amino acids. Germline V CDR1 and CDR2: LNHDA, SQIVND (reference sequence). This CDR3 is CASSMFSTSGGAAQYF. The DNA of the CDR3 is TGTGCCAGTAGTATGTTTTCTACTAGCGGGGGGGCGGCCCAGTACTTC.

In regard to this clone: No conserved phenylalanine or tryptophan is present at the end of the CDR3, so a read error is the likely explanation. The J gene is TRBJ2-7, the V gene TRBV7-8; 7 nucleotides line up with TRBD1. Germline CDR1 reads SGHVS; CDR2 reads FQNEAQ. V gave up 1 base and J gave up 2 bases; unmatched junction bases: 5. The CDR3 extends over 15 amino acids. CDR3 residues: CASSLGQGAPYEQYL. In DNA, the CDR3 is TGTGCCAGCAGCTTAGGACAGGGTGCACCCTACGAGCAGTACCTC.

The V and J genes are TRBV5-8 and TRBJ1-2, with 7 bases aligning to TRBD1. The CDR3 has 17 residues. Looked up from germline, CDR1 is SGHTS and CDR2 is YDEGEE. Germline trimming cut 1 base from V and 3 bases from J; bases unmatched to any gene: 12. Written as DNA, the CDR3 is TGTGCCAGCAGCTTGCTCCGAACGACAGGGTGGGACTATGGCTACACCTTC. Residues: CASSLLRTTGWDYGYTF.

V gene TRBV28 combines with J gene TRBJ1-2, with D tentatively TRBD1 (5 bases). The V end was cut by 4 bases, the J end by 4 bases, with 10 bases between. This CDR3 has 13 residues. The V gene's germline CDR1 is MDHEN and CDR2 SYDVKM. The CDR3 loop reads CASSSAQGYGYTF. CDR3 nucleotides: TGTGCCAGCAGTTCCGCCCAGGGCTATGGCTACACCTTC.

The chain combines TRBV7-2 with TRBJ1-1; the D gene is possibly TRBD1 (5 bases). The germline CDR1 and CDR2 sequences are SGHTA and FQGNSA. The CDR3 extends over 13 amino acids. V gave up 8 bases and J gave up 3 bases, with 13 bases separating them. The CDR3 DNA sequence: TGTGCCAGCGGACTGGGGGAGGACACTGAAGCTTTCTTT. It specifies CASGLGEDTEAFF.

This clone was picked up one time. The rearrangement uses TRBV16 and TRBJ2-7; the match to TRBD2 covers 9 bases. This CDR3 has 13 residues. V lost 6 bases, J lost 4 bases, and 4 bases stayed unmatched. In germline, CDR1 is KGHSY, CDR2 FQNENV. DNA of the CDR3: TGTGCCAGCAGACGCGGGGGGGCGTACGAGCAGTACTTC. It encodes CASRRGGAYEQYF.

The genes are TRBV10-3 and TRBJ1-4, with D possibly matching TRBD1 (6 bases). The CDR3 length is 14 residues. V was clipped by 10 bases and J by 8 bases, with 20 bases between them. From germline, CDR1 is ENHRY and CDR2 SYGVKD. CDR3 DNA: TGTGCCACCGGACAGATCGGGGGGGAAGAAAAACTGTTTTTT. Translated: CATGQIGGEEKLFF.